The next 23 T cell receptor beta chains were all read from a single sample in a study of cytomegalovirus exposure and HLA in healthy donors. Primers included in the PCR were 60 Vbeta and 13 Jbeta primers. Sequenced by immunoSEQ multiplex PCR; TCRdb stores in-frame clones only, minus some. The top ten hold under 6% of the sample, which has over 150,000 clones, approximately 80% seen once. Sequencing input: PBMCs. All receptors derive from a man aged 25-45 years in good health and CMV-seronegative.

The chain carries TRBV2 and TRBJ2-1, with D possibly matching TRBD1 (6 bases). The CDR3 spans 14 residues. V was cut by 5 bases and J by 4 bases, with 12 bases left in between. Germline assignment: CDR1 SNHLY and CDR2 FYNNEI. The CDR3 DNA sequence: TGTGCCAGCAGTTCCCGACAGGCATACAATGAGCAGTTCTTC. It encodes CASSSRQAYNEQFF. The whole variable domain, filled in from reference TRBV2 and TRBJ2-1, reads EPEVTQTPSHQVTQMGQEVILRCVPISNHLYFYWYRQILGQKVEFLVSFYNNEISEKSEIFDDQFSVERPDGSNFTLKIRSTKLEDSAMYFCASSSRQAYNEQFFGPGTRLTVL.

The chain is built from TRBV28 and TRBJ2-5; D gene ambiguous. Looked up from germline, CDR1 is MDHEN and CDR2 is SYDVKM. The V end lost 8 bases, the J end lost 13 bases, and 23 bases lay between the germline ends. The CDR3 extends over 13 amino acids. DNA of the CDR3: TGTGCCAGCTACACAAATCCCGTGCCAGTCCTGTACTTC. Amino acids: CASYTNPVPVLYF. The variable domain in full, completed from reference TRBV28 and TRBJ2-5, reads DVKVTQSSRYLVKRTGEKVFLECVQDMDHENMFWYRQDPGLGLRLIYFSYDVKMKEKGDIPEGYSVSREKKERFSLILESASTNQTSMYLCASYTNPVPVLYFGPGTRLLVL.

This clone was observed a few times. The J gene is TRBJ2-5, the V gene TRBV6-5; 10 nucleotides line up with TRBD2. The J segment lost 14 bases and the V segment lost 1 base, leaving 7 bases of the junction unmatched. CDR1 and CDR2 from the germline V gene are MNHEY and SVGAGI. The CDR3 extends over 13 amino acids. The CDR3 sequence is CASSYYEREGFYF. CDR3 nucleotides: TGTGCCAGCAGTTACTATGAGCGGGAGGGATTCTACTTC.

J is TRBJ1-3 and V is TRBV4-2, with 7 bases fitting TRBD1. The CDR3 covers 17 residues. The V segment lost 2 bases and the J segment 3 bases; nucleotides outside the gene matches: 10. Germline CDR1 is LGHNA and CDR2 is YNFKEQ. CDR3 DNA sequence: TGTGCCAGCAGCCAATTCCTAGACAGGGAAGATGGAAACACCATATATTTT. It encodes CASSQFLDREDGNTIYF.

The rearrangement joins TRBV4-3 to TRBJ2-2, with TRBD2 as a possible D gene (6 bases). The CDR3 has 16 residues. The V gene lost 6 bases and the J gene lost 3 bases, with 17 bases spanning the gap. Per the germline V gene, CDR1 is LGHNA and CDR2 is YSLEER. The CDR3 region has the DNA TGCGCCAGCAGTCCTCTAGATGGAGGGCACACCGGGGAGCTGTTTTTT. Translating it yields CASSPLDGGHTGELFF.

This chain uses TRBV5-4 with TRBJ2-1; D is undetermined. Germline CDR1 SGHNT, CDR2 YYREEE (reference sequence). The CDR3 sequence is 13 residues long. Trimming left V 3 bases short and J 6 bases short, with 10 bases between. CDR3 amino acids: CASSSSISNEQFF. CDR3 nucleotide sequence: TGTGCCAGCAGCTCTTCGATCAGCAATGAGCAGTTCTTC.

The V and J genes are TRBV5-4 and TRBJ2-2, with 7 bases that match TRBD2. There are 16 residues in the CDR3. Germline values: CDR1 SGHNT, CDR2 YYREEE (reference sequence). The V gene end was trimmed by 4 bases and the J gene end by 4 bases; junction bases not matched to a gene: 10. The CDR3 DNA follows: TGTGCCAGCAGCCGATGGGCGGGAGAGGGCACCGGGGAGCTGTTTTTT. As protein: CASSRWAGEGTGELFF. The complete variable domain, with remaining parts taken from reference TRBV5-4 and TRBJ2-2, reads ETGVTQSPTHLIKTRGQQVTLRCSSQSGHNTVSWYQQALGQGPQFIFQYYREEENGRGNFPPRFSGLQFPNYSSELNVNALELDDSALYLCASSRWAGEGTGELFFGEGSRLTVL.

The V gene is TRBV5-1, the J gene TRBJ1-4; tentatively, D is TRBD1 (5 bases). Germline values: CDR1 SGHRS, CDR2 YFSETQ. This CDR3 contains 16 residues. Trimming took 4 bases from V and 0 from J, leaving 13 bases between them. The CDR3 protein is CASSPLGGATNEKLFF. The DNA for the CDR3 is TGCGCCAGCAGCCCGCTGGGAGGGGCAACTAATGAAAAACTGTTTTTT. The whole variable domain, remainder taken from reference TRBV5-1 and TRBJ1-4, is KAGVTQTPRYLIKTRGQQVTLSCSPISGHRSVSWYQQTPGQGLQFLFEYFSETQRNKGNFPGRFSGRQFSNSRSEMNVSTLELGDSALYLCASSPLGGATNEKLFFGSGTQLSVL.

This sequence joins TRBV19 and TRBJ1-2; maybe TRBD1 (5 bases). The CDR3 spans 13 residues. Germline loops: CDR1 LNHDA, CDR2 SQIVND (reference sequence). The V end lost 8 bases, the J end lost 5 bases, and 15 bases lay between the germline ends. The CDR3 bases are TGTGCCAGTCTCTCCGGGACTTATTATGGCTACACCTTC. Translation gives CASLSGTYYGYTF.

By frequency in the sample, this clone is medium-sized (0.01 to 0.1%). The chain links TRBV10-3 to TRBJ2-2, with 7 bases lining up with TRBD2. The CDR3 contains 18 residues. Germline V lookup: CDR1 ENHRY, CDR2 SYGVKD. The V segment lost 4 bases and the J segment 2 bases; nucleotides outside the gene matches: 13. CDR3 residues: CAISVDPFSGHNTGELFF. CDR3 nucleotide sequence: TGTGCCATCAGTGTGGATCCGTTTAGCGGGCATAACACCGGGGAGCTGTTTTTT.

The rearrangement joins TRBV4-3 to TRBJ1-6, with a tentative D call TRBD1 (5 bases). Trimming removed 8 bases at V and 3 bases at J, with 11 bases between. This CDR3 is 14 amino acids long. Germline V lookup: CDR1 LGHNA, CDR2 YSLEER. CDR3 DNA sequence: TGCGCCAGCCGCCGGGGCCTCTATAATTCACCCCTCCACTTT. Translated, it gives CASRRGLYNSPLHF.

This sequence joins TRBV9 and TRBJ2-1, with 8 bases lining up with TRBD1. The CDR3 is 17 amino acids. V trimming: 0 bases; J trimming: 4 bases; junction bases outside the gene matches: 9. Germline values: CDR1 SGDLS, CDR2 YYNGEE. CDR3: CASSVGAMGTGYNEQFF. The CDR3 DNA reads TGTGCCAGCAGCGTAGGAGCAATGGGGACAGGTTACAATGAGCAGTTCTTC.

The chain combines TRBV9 with TRBJ1-1, with D possibly matching TRBD1 (5 bases). V lost 4 bases to trimming and J lost 13 bases, with 20 bases between them. Looked up from germline, CDR1 is SGDLS and CDR2 is YYNGEE. The CDR3 runs 13 residues. DNA of the CDR3: TGTGCCAGCAGCTTCTGGGGGGGTTCGACGGTTTTCTTT. Protein sequence: CASSFWGGSTVFF.

The rearrangement joins TRBV9 to TRBJ2-5; weak D call: TRBD2 (6 bases). Germline V gives CDR1 SGDLS, CDR2 YYNGEE. V dropped 4 bases and J dropped 0 bases, with 13 bases sitting between them. The CDR3 totals 15 residues. The CDR3 is CASSPSWEDQETQYF. The CDR3, as DNA: TGTGCCAGCAGCCCAAGTTGGGAGGACCAAGAGACCCAGTACTTC.

This clone was counted between two and nine times. The rearrangement joins TRBV6-1 to TRBJ1-1, with 7 bases matching TRBD1. Germline V gene data show CDR1 as MNHNS and CDR2 as SASEGT. CDR3 length: 14 amino acids. V shed 8 bases and J 0 bases; nucleotides not matched to a gene: 6. The CDR3 DNA is TGTGCCAGCCACTGGGGACAGCTGAACACTGAAGCTTTCTTT. As protein: CASHWGQLNTEAFF.

The V gene is TRBV9, the J gene TRBJ1-1, with D maybe TRBD1 (5 bases). V shed 4 bases and J shed 1 base, with 14 bases lying between them. Germline CDR1 reads SGDLS; CDR2 reads YYNGEE. This CDR3 region has 15 residues. DNA of the CDR3: TGTGCCAGCAGCCTTGGCTACAGGTCGAACACTGAAGCTTTCTTT. It is translated as CASSLGYRSNTEAFF.

The V gene is TRBV5-1, the J gene TRBJ2-7; TRBD1 might be the D (6 bases). The CDR3 is made up of 14 amino acids. Trimming pared 1 base from V and 0 bases from J, leaving 8 bases between. Germline CDR1 is SGHRS and CDR2 is YFSETQ. The CDR3 sequence is CASSLRGNSYEQYF. The CDR3 DNA reads as TGCGCCAGCAGCTTGAGGGGGAACTCCTACGAGCAGTACTTC.

For this clone: Other DNA sequences in this sample translate to the same CDR3. J is TRBJ1-4 and V is TRBV9, with TRBD1 matching over 7 bases. The CDR3 contains 16 residues. The V segment lost 1 base and the J segment 12 bases; nucleotides outside the gene matches: 15. Germline CDR1 and CDR2: SGDLS and YYNGEE. The CDR3 protein is CASSVQQTGTRAELFF. CDR3 nucleotides: TGTGCCAGCAGCGTACAACAGACAGGGACTCGAGCTGAACTGTTTTTT. The full variable domain, in which reference TRBV9 and TRBJ1-4 provide the parts outside the CDR3, is DSGVTQTPKHLITATGQRVTLRCSPRSGDLSVYWYQQSLDQGLQFLIQYYNGEERAKGNILERFSAQQFPDLHSELNLSSLELGDSALYFCASSVQQTGTRAELFFGSGTQLSVL.

The V gene is TRBV5-6, the J gene TRBJ1-5; TRBD1 matches 10 bases. Germline CDR1 is SGHDT and CDR2 is YYEEEE. This CDR3 is 18 amino acids long. V shed 2 bases and J 1 base; nucleotides not matched to a gene: 9. The DNA for the CDR3 is TGTGCCAGCAGCTTCCGGGACAGGGGACTCGTAAGCAATCAGCCCCAGCATTTT. Translation: CASSFRDRGLVSNQPQHF.

Written as DNA, the CDR3 is TGTGCCACCTCTATGAGCGGGAGGGGTTCTAGCACAGATACGCAGTATTTT. This codes for CATSMSGRGSSTDTQYF. This rearrangement joins TRBV6-4 to TRBJ2-3; 10 bases agree with TRBD2. There are 17 residues in the CDR3. Germline lookup yields CDR1 MRHNA and CDR2 SNTAGT. J lost 0 bases, V lost 10 bases, and 13 bases had no gene match.

The DNA of the CDR3 is TGTGCCAGCAGTGTTGAGCGTGCCTGGACCGGGGAGCTGTTTTTT. The encoded protein is CASSVERAWTGELFF. J is TRBJ2-2 and V is TRBV25-1; D call uncertain. V lost 4 bases and J 5 bases, leaving 14 bases between the germline ends. There are 15 residues in the CDR3. Germline values: CDR1 MGHDK, CDR2 SYGVNS.

This clone was detected a few times. The chain is built from TRBV5-1 and TRBJ2-2; the D gene is possibly TRBD1 (5 bases). This CDR3 has 19 residues. Germline CDR1 reads SGHRS; CDR2 reads YFSETQ. V was clipped by 1 base and J by 0 bases, with 19 bases between them. In nucleotides, the CDR3 is TGCGCCAGCAGCTTGTGGGTTACAGGTAATACTGCGAACACCGGGGAGCTGTTTTTT. This translates into CASSLWVTGNTANTGELFF.

The V call is TRBV19, the J call TRBJ2-5, with a tentative D call TRBD1 (6 bases). Germline loops: CDR1 LNHDA, CDR2 SQIVND (reference sequence). The CDR3 has 13 amino acids. V gave up 10 bases and J gave up 1 base, with 13 bases separating them. CDR3 protein: CATKGHIQETQYF. CDR3 in DNA: TGTGCCACCAAGGGACACATCCAAGAGACCCAGTACTTC.